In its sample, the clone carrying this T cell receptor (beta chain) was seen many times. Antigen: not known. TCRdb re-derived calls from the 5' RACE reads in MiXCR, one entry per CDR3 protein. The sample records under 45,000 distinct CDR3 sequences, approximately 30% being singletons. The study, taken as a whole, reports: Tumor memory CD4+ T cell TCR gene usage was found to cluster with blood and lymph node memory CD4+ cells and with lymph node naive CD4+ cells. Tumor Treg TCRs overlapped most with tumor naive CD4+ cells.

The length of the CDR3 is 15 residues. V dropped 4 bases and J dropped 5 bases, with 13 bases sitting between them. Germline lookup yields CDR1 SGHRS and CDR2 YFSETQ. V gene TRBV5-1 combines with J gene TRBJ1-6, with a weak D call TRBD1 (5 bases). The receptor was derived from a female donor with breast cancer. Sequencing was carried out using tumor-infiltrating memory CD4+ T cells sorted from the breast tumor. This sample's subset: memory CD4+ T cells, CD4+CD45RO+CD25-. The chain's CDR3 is CASSNLGQDNSPLHF. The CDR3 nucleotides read TGCGCCAGCAGCAACCTCGGACAAGATAATTCACCCCTCCACTTT.